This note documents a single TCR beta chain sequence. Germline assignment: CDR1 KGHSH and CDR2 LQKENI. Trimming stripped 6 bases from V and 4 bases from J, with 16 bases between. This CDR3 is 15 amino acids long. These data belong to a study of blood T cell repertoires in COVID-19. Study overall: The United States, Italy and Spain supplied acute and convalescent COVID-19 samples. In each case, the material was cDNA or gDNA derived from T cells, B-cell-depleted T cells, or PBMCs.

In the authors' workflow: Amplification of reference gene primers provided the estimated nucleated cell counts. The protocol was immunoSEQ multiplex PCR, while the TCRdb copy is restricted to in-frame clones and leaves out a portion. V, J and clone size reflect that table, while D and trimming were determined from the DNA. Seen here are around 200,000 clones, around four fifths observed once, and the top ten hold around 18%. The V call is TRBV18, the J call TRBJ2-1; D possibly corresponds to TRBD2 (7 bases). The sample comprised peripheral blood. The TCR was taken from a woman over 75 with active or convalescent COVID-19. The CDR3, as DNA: TGTGCCAGCTCGCCTGCCGCGGGGGCGTACAATGAGCAGTTCTTC. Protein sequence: CASSPAAGAYNEQFF. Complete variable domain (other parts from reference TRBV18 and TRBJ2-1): NAGVMQNPRHLVRRRGQEARLRCSPMKGHSHVYWYRQLPEEGLKFMVYLQKENIIDESGMPKERFSAEFPKEGPSILRIQQVVRGDSAAYFCASSPAAGAYNEQFFGPGTRLTVL.